These 21 T cell receptor beta chains were sequenced from one sample in a study of low-dose radiotherapy and immunotherapy resistance in tumors. Primers targeting TRAV and TRBV primed first-strand cDNA, covering alpha and beta chains. Both a constant-region primer and a V-primer adapter served to amplify TCRs across about 20 PCR cycles. TCRdb re-derived calls from the reads in MiXCR, one entry per CDR3 protein. The sample shows 35,000 to 50,000 distinct CDR3 sequences, about 20% of them seen only once. Time point in this sample: after trial treatment. Regarding treatment: LDRT plus nivolumab, ipilimumab, low-dose cyclophosphamide and aspirin (RACIN trial). This material consisted of PBMCs, taken after low-dose radiotherapy plus immunotherapy. The receptors were gathered from a female donor with ovarian cancer.

This clonotype was seen ten or more times. The CDR3: CASSLDPPGTRVYNEQFF. CDR3 DNA sequence: TGCGCCAGCAGCTTGGACCCCCCCGGGACTAGGGTCTACAATGAGCAGTTCTTC. The genes are TRBV5-1 and TRBJ2-1; 8 bases line up with TRBD2. Germline V gives CDR1 SGHRS, CDR2 YFSETQ. V lost 0 bases, J lost 3 bases, and 11 bases stayed unmatched. This CDR3 region has 18 residues.

About this clonotype itself: A far larger clone is off by one base, so a read error is likely. The chain employs TRBV2 and TRBJ2-7; the D gene is possibly TRBD2 (7 bases). V was trimmed by 7 bases and J by 6 bases, leaving 16 bases between them. The CDR3 covers 13 residues. Germline V gene lookup returns CDR1 SNHLY and CDR2 FYNNEI. The CDR3 region is CASNVGGGAEQYF. CDR3 nucleotide sequence: TGTGCCAGCAACGTAGGGGGAGGGGCCGAGCAGTACTTC.

This clonotype has just a few counts. The CDR3 loop is CATRRGSGRSYEQYF. CDR3 sequence (DNA): TGTGCCACCCGAAGGGGGAGCGGGAGGTCCTACGAGCAGTACTTC. The rearrangement joins TRBV6-8 to TRBJ2-7; 9 bases line up with TRBD2. J lost 1 base, V lost 10 bases, and 11 bases had no gene match. CDR1 and CDR2 from the germline V gene are MNHGY and SAAAGT. This CDR3 has 15 amino acids.

The chain joins TRBV4-3 to TRBJ2-7, with 9 bases matching TRBD2. Germline CDR1 and CDR2: LGHNA and YSLEER. V trimming: 1 base; J trimming: 0 bases; junction bases outside the gene matches: 16. The CDR3 loop spans 20 amino acids. As DNA, the CDR3 is TGCGCCAGCAGCCAAGGGGCAGGTCGGGCGGGAGGGTCCACCTCCTACGAGCAGTACTTC. Translated, it gives CASSQGAGRAGGSTSYEQYF.

About this clonotype: Only one base separates this from a far larger clonotype, so it likely reflects a read error. The chain couples TRBV27 to TRBJ2-7; D remains ambiguous. Germline V gives CDR1 MNHEY, CDR2 SMNVEV (reference sequence). V was trimmed by 2 bases and J by 7 bases, leaving 9 bases between them. The CDR3 extends over 12 amino acids. CDR3 bases: TGTGCCAGCAGTTTAATAGGGAATGAGCAGTACTTC. As protein: CASSLIGNEQYF.

This clonotype was seen ten or more times. The rearrangement uses TRBV5-4 and TRBJ2-1; D uncertain. Trimming pared 2 bases from V and 8 bases from J, leaving 8 bases between. CDR3 length: 12 residues. Germline V gene sequence: CDR1 SGHNT, CDR2 YYREEE (reference sequence). This CDR3 is CASSLLPYEQFF. CDR3 coding DNA: TGTGCCAGCAGCTTACTTCCATATGAGCAGTTCTTC.

To note about this clonotype: A read error is the likely source, as a far larger clone sits one nucleotide away. The conserved phenylalanine or tryptophan normally closing the CDR3 is absent here, so this likely arose from a read error. The gene calls are TRBV7-3 and TRBJ2-7, with TRBD2 as a possible D gene (6 bases). The CDR3 has 14 amino acids. V was trimmed by 3 bases and J by 0 bases, leaving 9 bases between them. Germline V gives CDR1 SGHTA, CDR2 FQGTGA. This CDR3 reads CASSLAGPSYEQYL. The CDR3 nucleotides read TGTGCCAGCAGCTTGGCGGGGCCCTCCTACGAGCAGTACCTC.

This clonotype was picked up many times. The genes are TRBV10-3 and TRBJ2-5, with no clear D. This CDR3 contains 11 residues. Trimming shortened V by 2 bases and J by 4 bases, and 2 bases separated the two germline ends. Germline V gene data show CDR1 as ENHRY and CDR2 as SYGVKD. The CDR3 DNA follows: TGTGCCATCAGTGAGCTAGAGACCCAGTACTTC. Its translation is CAISELETQYF.

The V call is TRBV28, the J call TRBJ2-1; D possibly matches TRBD1 or TRBD2 (6 bases each). CDR3 size: 14 residues. CDR1 is MDHEN, CDR2 SYDVKM, per germline. The V and J ends lost 6 bases and 5 bases respectively, with 14 bases between them. The CDR3 nucleotides are TGTGCCAGCAGGGAGGGACACACTAACAATGAGCAGTTCTTC. This gives the protein CASREGHTNNEQFF.

The table lists this clonotype with many counts. This chain joins TRBV6-5 and TRBJ2-5; TRBD1 is a possible D gene (5 bases). CDR3 length: 14 residues. CDR1 and CDR2 from the germline V gene are MNHEY and SVGAGI. Trimming took off 0 bases at V and 5 bases at J, with 10 bases between the two ends. DNA of the CDR3: TGTGCCAGCAGTTACTCGATAGCAGGGGAGACCCAGTACTTC. Translating it yields CASSYSIAGETQYF.

The sample holds many counts of this clonotype. This rearrangement joins TRBV5-1 to TRBJ2-1; a possible D gene is TRBD1 (6 bases). V was cut by 7 bases and J by 6 bases, with 20 bases left in between. The germline CDR1 and CDR2 sequences are SGHRS and YFSETQ. The CDR3 covers 15 residues. The CDR3 DNA reads as TGCGCCAGCCATCTTGGGGGCGTCGTATCCAATGAGCAGTTCTTC. This codes for CASHLGGVVSNEQFF. The variable domain in full, completed from reference TRBV5-1 and TRBJ2-1, reads KAGVTQTPRYLIKTRGQQVTLSCSPISGHRSVSWYQQTPGQGLQFLFEYFSETQRNKGNFPGRFSGRQFSNSRSEMNVSTLELGDSALYLCASHLGGVVSNEQFFGPGTRLTVL.

This clonotype turned up a few times. The rearrangement joins TRBV2 to TRBJ1-2; D ambiguous. CDR1 is SNHLY and CDR2 is FYNNEI in the germline V gene. V was cut by 5 bases and J by 7 bases, with 14 bases left in between. The CDR3 totals 13 residues. CDR3 bases: TGTGCCAGCAGTTCTATTTCAGTGGGTGGCTACACCTTC. This translates into CASSSISVGGYTF.

This chain connects TRBV27 to TRBJ2-3, with TRBD2 identical over 10 bases. The V and J ends lost 6 bases and 2 bases, in that order; junction bases with no gene match: 5. The CDR3 consists of 15 residues. CDR1 MNHEY and CDR2 SMNVEV come from the germline V gene (reference sequence). In DNA, the CDR3 is TGTGCCAGCAGGAGTCTAGCGGGAGTCACAGATACGCAGTATTTT. Translated, it gives CASRSLAGVTDTQYF.

This clonotype showed up many times. This rearrangement joins TRBV27 to TRBJ2-7; 7 nucleotides align to TRBD1. The CDR3 spans 14 residues. Germline assignment: CDR1 MNHEY and CDR2 SMNVEV (reference sequence). With 4 bases clipped from V and 7 bases from J, the junction kept 10 bases outside the gene matches. The CDR3 nucleotides read TGTGCCAGCAGTTACGACAGGGTTCTGAGGGAGCAGTACTTC. It yields the protein CASSYDRVLREQYF.

This chain connects TRBV2 to TRBJ1-3; no firm D call. V dropped 1 base and J dropped 0 bases, with 10 bases sitting between them. The CDR3 has 16 amino acids. CDR1 and CDR2 from the germline V gene are SNHLY and FYNNEI. The CDR3 sequence is CASSEGQAISGNTIYF. The CDR3 bases are TGTGCCAGCAGTGAAGGGCAGGCGATCTCTGGAAACACCATATATTTT.

This clonotype was found many times. The chain joins TRBV20-1 to TRBJ2-3; tentatively, D is TRBD1 (6 bases). Germline V gene data show CDR1 as DFQATT and CDR2 as SNEGSKA (reference sequence). Trimming removed 0 bases at V and 6 bases at J, with 13 bases between. The CDR3 is 14 residues long. CDR3 sequence: CSARDQGKWDTQYF. The CDR3, as DNA: TGCAGTGCTAGAGATCAGGGGAAGTGGGATACGCAGTATTTT.

This clonotype was recorded many times. The chain combines TRBV9 with TRBJ2-3, with a possible D match to TRBD2 (6 bases). CDR3 length: 15 amino acids. The V end was cut by 0 bases, the J end by 6 bases, with 14 bases between. Germline values: CDR1 SGDLS, CDR2 YYNGEE. The CDR3 DNA reads TGTGCCAGCAGCGTAGATCCTCTAGCGTCCGATACGCAGTATTTT. This gives the protein CASSVDPLASDTQYF.

This clonotype was detected ten times or more. The rearrangement joins TRBV20-1 to TRBJ2-7; D is ambiguous. The V gene lost 1 base and the J gene lost 6 bases, with 10 bases spanning the gap. The CDR3 has 12 residues. Germline-derived CDR1 and CDR2 are DFQATT and SNEGSKA (reference sequence). The DNA for the CDR3 is TGCAGTGCTAGAGCTTGGCCCGCCGAGCAGTACTTC. It encodes CSARAWPAEQYF.

The table lists this clonotype with many counts. J is TRBJ1-2 and V is TRBV27; maybe TRBD1 (6 bases). The CDR3 length is 12 residues. Germline V gene lookup returns CDR1 MNHEY and CDR2 SMNVEV (reference sequence). Trimming removed 5 bases at V and 12 bases at J, with 16 bases between. CDR3 loop: CASSGPGQGNTF. The DNA for the CDR3 is TGTGCCAGCAGTGGGCCGGGACAAGGAAACACCTTC.

This clonotype showed up many times. CDR3 loop: CASSLTGTNTGELFF. The CDR3 DNA reads TGTGCCAGCAGCCTAACAGGCACGAACACCGGGGAGCTGTTTTTT. The J gene is TRBJ2-2, the V gene TRBV5-6, with D possibly TRBD1 on 5 matching bases. The V gene lost 4 bases and the J gene lost 0 bases, with 10 bases spanning the gap. Germline V gene sequence: CDR1 SGHDT, CDR2 YYEEEE. The CDR3 contains 15 residues.

This clonotype occurred many times. The V gene is TRBV7-6, the J gene TRBJ2-1; D is uncertain. Germline V gene lookup returns CDR1 SGHVS and CDR2 FNYEAQ. The V end lost 2 bases, the J end lost 10 bases, and 12 bases lay between the germline ends. There are 13 residues in the CDR3. CDR3 amino acids: CASSLRRAGEQFF. DNA of the CDR3: TGTGCCAGCAGCTTACGAAGGGCTGGCGAGCAGTTCTTC.